Listed here are 3 T cell receptor beta chains from one sample, sequenced in a study of Graves' ophthalmopathy and Graves' hyperthyroidism. Beta-chain TCR CDR3 regions were amplified from RNA transcripts. In the first round, RT-PCR was carried out with HTBI primers, and a multiplex PCR formed the second round. One entry per CDR3 protein results from TCRdb running MiXCR on the multiplex PCR reads. The sample contains about 220,000 distinct CDR3 sequences, 20% to 25% of which appear only once. The source material was peripheral blood. The origin of the receptors is a woman aged 45-60 years with Graves' ophthalmopathy.

This clonotype appeared many times. V gene TRBV9 combines with J gene TRBJ2-7; 9 bases align to TRBD2. Unmatched junction bases numbered 10, after V lost 1 base and J lost 5 bases. Germline V lookup: CDR1 SGDLS, CDR2 YYNGEE. CDR3 length: 16 amino acids. This chain's CDR3 is CASSVRQFAGGNEQYF. CDR3 DNA: TGTGCCAGCAGCGTAAGGCAGTTTGCGGGAGGGAACGAGCAGTACTTC. Complete variable domain (other parts from reference TRBV9 and TRBJ2-7): DSGVTQTPKHLITATGQRVTLRCSPRSGDLSVYWYQQSLDQGLQFLIQYYNGEERAKGNILERFSAQQFPDLHSELNLSSLELGDSALYFCASSVRQFAGGNEQYFGPGTRLTVT.

This clonotype was detected many times. J is TRBJ1-1 and V is TRBV15; D is uncertain. CDR3 length: 13 amino acids. Germline values: CDR1 LNHNV, CDR2 YYDKDF (reference sequence). V lost 3 bases, J lost 0 bases, and 5 bases lay in between. The CDR3 loop is CATSSLMNTEAFF. In nucleotides, the CDR3 is TGTGCCACCAGCAGTCTAATGAACACTGAAGCTTTCTTT.

This clonotype was recorded many times. The V gene is TRBV2, the J gene TRBJ2-7; D possibly corresponds to TRBD1 (8 bases). V gave up 1 base and J gave up 3 bases, with 13 bases separating them. Germline CDR1 is SNHLY and CDR2 is FYNNEI. The CDR3 runs to 15 residues. The chain's CDR3 is CASSEDRGGIYEQYF. Here the CDR3 DNA reads TGTGCCAGCAGTGAAGACAGGGGGGGTATCTACGAGCAGTACTTC.